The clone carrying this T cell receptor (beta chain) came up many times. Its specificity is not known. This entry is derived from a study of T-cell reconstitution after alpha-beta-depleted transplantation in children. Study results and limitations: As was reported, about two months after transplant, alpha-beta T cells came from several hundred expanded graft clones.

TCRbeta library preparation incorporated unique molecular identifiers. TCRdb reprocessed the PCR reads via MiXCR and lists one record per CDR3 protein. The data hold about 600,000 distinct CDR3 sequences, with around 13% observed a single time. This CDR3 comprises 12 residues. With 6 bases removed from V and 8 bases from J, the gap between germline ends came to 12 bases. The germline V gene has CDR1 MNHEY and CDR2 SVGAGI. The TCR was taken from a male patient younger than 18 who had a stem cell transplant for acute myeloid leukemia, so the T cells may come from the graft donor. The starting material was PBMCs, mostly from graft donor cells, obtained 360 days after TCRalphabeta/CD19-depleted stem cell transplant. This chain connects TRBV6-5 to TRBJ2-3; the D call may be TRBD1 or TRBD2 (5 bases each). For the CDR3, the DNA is TGTGCCAGCAGCCGAGGTGGGGGTACGCAGTATTTT. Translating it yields CASSRGGGTQYF.